This record looks at one TCR beta chain sequence and its context. The CDR3 length is 12 residues. Deletions cut 10 bases from V and 3 bases from J, with 13 bases between. Germline CDR1 SGHAT, CDR2 FQNNGV. The sample belongs to a study of Ad26.COV2.S vaccination and SARS-CoV-2 variants. Study information: Donor had been placed in the Ad26.COV2.S arm of the COV1001 trial.

Noted treatment: around 19 received Ad26.COV2.S at low or high dose, single or two shots; several received placebo; per-sample allocation not given. After the first vaccine or placebo injection, samples were drawn on day 63. Generated by immunoSEQ multiplex PCR, the TCRdb table keeps only in-frame clones and is missing some. The top ten hold under 4.5% of the sample, which has about 440,000 clones, about nine tenths seen once. The V and J genes are TRBV11-2 and TRBJ2-7; possibly TRBD2 for D (5 bases). Sequenced here: peripheral blood, sampled in a trial of Ad26.COV2.S vaccine versus placebo. The sequence derives from a person between 18 and 65 years old who received the Ad26.COV2.S COVID-19 vaccine or a placebo. CDR3 sequence reads: CATRTDGYEQYF. CDR3 coding DNA: TGTGCCACGCGGACTGACGGCTACGAGCAGTACTTC.